This entry features one TCR beta chain sequence. MiXCR was run by TCRdb on the 5' RACE reads, yielding one entry per CDR3 protein. The sample has approximately 120,000 distinct CDR3 sequences, under 8.5% seen once. This specimen comes from a study of T cells after yellow fever vaccination. The CDR3 covers 15 residues. V lost 3 bases and J 6 bases, leaving 12 bases between the germline ends. The sample here was CD4+ T cells sorted from PBMCs, taken more than 8 days after the first yellow fever vaccination. The sequence derives from a man younger than 30 who received the YFV17D yellow fever vaccine. The chain couples TRBV12-3 or TRBV12-4 to TRBJ1-6, with a possible D match to TRBD1 (6 bases). Here the CDR3 DNA reads TGTGCCAGCAGTTTGGGCGACAGGCTTAATTCACCCCTCCACTTT. Its protein is CASSLGDRLNSPLHF.